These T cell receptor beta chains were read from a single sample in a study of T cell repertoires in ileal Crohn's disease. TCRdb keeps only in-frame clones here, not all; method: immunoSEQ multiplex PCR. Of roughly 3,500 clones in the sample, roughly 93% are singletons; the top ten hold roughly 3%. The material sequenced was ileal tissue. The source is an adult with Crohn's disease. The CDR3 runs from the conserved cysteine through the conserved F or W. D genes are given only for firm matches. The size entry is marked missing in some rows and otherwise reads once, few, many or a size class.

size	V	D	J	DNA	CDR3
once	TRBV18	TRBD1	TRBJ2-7	TGTGCCAGCTCACCCGGGACAGGGATCTACGAGCAGTACTTC	CASSPGTGIYEQYF
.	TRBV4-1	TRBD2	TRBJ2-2	TGCGCCAGCAGCCAAGTAGCGGGGTTGGCTAGCTACACCGGGGAGCTGTTTTTT	CASSQVAGLASYTGELFF
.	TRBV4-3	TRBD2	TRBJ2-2	TGCGCCAGCAGCCAAGACCGGGGCAGCGGGAGATCGGGGGAGCTGTTTTTT	CASSQDRGSGRSGELFF
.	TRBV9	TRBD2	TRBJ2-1	TGTGCCAGCAGCCTAAAGGGACTACTCTCCTACAATGAGCAGTTCTTC	CASSLKGLLSYNEQFF
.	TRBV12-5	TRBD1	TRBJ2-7	TGTGCTAGTGGTGGGGACCCCGGACAGGGTAGCGACGAGCAGTACTTC	CASGGDPGQGSDEQYF
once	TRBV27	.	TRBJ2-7	TGTGCCAGCAGTTTATATCCCTCGGGGGTCTACGAGCAGTACTTC	CASSLYPSGVYEQYF
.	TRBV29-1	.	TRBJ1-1	TGCAGCGTTGTACCTTTAAACACTGAAGCTTTCTTT	CSVVPLNTEAFF
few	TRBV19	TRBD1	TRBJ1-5	TGTGCCAGTAGTATGGGACAGGGACCCAATCAGCCCCAGCATTTT	CASSMGQGPNQPQHF
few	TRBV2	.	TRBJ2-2	TGTGCCAGCACCATGCCCCGGGAGTCGAACACCGGGGAGCTGTTTTTT	CASTMPRESNTGELFF
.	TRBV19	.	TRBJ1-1	TGTGCCAGTCGCATACAGGGTTTCACTGAAGCTTTCTTT	CASRIQGFTEAFF
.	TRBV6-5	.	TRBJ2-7	TGTGCCAGCAGTGACACAGAGAACTCCTACGAGCAGTACTTC	CASSDTENSYEQYF
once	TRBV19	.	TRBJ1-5	TGTGCCAGTAGTCTCACAGGGACCTTCAATCAGCCCCAGCATTTT	CASSLTGTFNQPQHF
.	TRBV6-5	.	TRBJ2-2	TGTGCCAGCAGTCCTCTCTTGCCCGGGGAGCTGTTTTTT	CASSPLLPGELFF
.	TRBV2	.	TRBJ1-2	TGTGCCAGCAGTGACAGCTATGGCTACACCTTC	CASSDSYGYTF
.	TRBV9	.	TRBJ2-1	TGTGCCAGCAGCGTAGGAGGGGGAGGACGGCGGCAGTTCTTC	CASSVGGGGRRQFF
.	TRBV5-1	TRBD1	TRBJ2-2	TGCGCCAGCAAAGAGCCAGGGGGCAGCGGGGAGCTGTTTTTT	CASKEPGGSGELFF
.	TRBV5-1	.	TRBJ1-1	TGCGCCAGCAGCGTGCAGGGGAACACTGAAGCTTTCTTT	CASSVQGNTEAFF
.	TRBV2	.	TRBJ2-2	TGTGCCAGCAGAAGGAACGGGGAGCTGTTTTTT	CASRRNGELFF
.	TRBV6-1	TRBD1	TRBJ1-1	TGTGCCAGCGCGATGACAGGGGGCCTAATCACTGAAGCTTTCTTT	CASAMTGGLITEAFF
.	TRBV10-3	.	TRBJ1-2	TGTGCCATCAGCGAGGTTGCGGGGGGGGATGGCTACACCTTC	CAISEVAGGDGYTF
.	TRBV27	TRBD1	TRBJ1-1	TGTGCCAGCAGTCCTTCGGCAGGGGGCACTGAAGCTTTCTTT	CASSPSAGGTEAFF
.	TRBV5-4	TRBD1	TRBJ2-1	TGTGCCAGCAGCTTTGAGACAGGGTCCTACAATGAGCAGTTCTTC	CASSFETGSYNEQFF
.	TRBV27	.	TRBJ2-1	TGTGCCAGCAGTTCCAGGGCGCGCAATAATGAGCAGTTCTTC	CASSSRARNNEQFF
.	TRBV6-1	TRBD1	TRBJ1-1	TGTGCCAGCGCCTACAGGGGCGACGCTGAAGCTTTCTTT	CASAYRGDAEAFF
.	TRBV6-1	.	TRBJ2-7	TGTGCCAGCAGTGAACGGATAGGGATGGGCTCCTACGAGCAGTACTTC	CASSERIGMGSYEQYF
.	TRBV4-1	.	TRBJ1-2	TGCGCCAGCAGCCAAGACCCCATTTCCCGCTATGGCTACACCTTC	CASSQDPISRYGYTF
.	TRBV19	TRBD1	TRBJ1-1	TGTGCCACCCGAACAGGGGCGGGCACTGAAGCTTTCTTT	CATRTGAGTEAFF
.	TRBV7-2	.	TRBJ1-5	TGTGCCAGCAGCTTGGTGGCAGGGGAAGGTCAGCCCCAGCATTTT	CASSLVAGEGQPQHF
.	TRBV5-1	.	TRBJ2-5	TGCGCCAGCAGCTTGGCGATCGGGGAGACCCAGTACTTC	CASSLAIGETQYF
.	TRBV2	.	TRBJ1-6	TGTGCCAGCACCGGGGTTAACAGAGGGTCACCCCTCCACTTT	CASTGVNRGSPLHF
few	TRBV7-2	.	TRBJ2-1	TGTGCCAGCAGCCCGTGGGGGGGGGCAGGGAATGAGCAGTTCTTC	CASSPWGGAGNEQFF
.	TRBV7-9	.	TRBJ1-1	TGTGCCAGCAGCTCCGCTATGTACACTGAAGCTTTCTTT	CASSSAMYTEAFF
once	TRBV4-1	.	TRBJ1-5	TGCGCCAGCAGCCAAGATCTGACCTTGAGCAATCAGCCCCAGCATTTT	CASSQDLTLSNQPQHF
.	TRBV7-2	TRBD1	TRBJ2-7	TGTGCCAGCAGCAGGACAGGTAACTACGAGCAGTACTTC	CASSRTGNYEQYF
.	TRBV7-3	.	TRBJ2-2	TGTGCCAGCAGTTTCGTGGGCGGGACGAACACCGGGGAGCTGTTTTTT	CASSFVGGTNTGELFF
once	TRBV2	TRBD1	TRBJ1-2	TGTGCCAGCAGGGAACAGGGGCACAACTATGGCTACACCTTC	CASREQGHNYGYTF
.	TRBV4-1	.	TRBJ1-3	TGCGCCAGCAGCCAAGTAACTTCTACAGGATCTGGAAACACCATATATTTT	CASSQVTSTGSGNTIYF
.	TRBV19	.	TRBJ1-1	TGTGCCAGTACCCGACAGCCGAACACTGAAGCTTTCTTT	CASTRQPNTEAFF
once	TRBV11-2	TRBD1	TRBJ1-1	TGTGCCAGCAGCTTAGGGTTACTCAGGGGGGACACTGAAGCTTTCTTT	CASSLGLLRGDTEAFF
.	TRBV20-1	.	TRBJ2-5	TGCAGTGCTGGATTCCAAGAGACCCAGTACTTC	CSAGFQETQYF
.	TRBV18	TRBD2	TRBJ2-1	TGTGCCAGCTCCCCGGCGGGGGGACGGGTTAACAATGAGCAGTTCTTC	CASSPAGGRVNNEQFF
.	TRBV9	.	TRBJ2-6	TGTGCCAGCAGCGACTCTGGGGCCAACGTCCTGACTTTC	CASSDSGANVLTF
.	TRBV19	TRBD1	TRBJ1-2	TGTGCCAGTAGTTCAAGGATGAGGGGGCCATATGGCTACACCTTC	CASSSRMRGPYGYTF
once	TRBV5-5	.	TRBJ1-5	TGTGCCAGCAGCTTGGCCACACAGGTTAGCAATCAGCCCCAGCATTTT	CASSLATQVSNQPQHF
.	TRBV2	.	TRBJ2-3	TGTGCCAGCAGTGCGATCAGGAGCACAGATACGCAGTATTTT	CASSAIRSTDTQYF
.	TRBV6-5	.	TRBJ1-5	TGTGCCAGCAGGGGGGGGGCGGATCAGCCCCAGCATTTT	CASRGGADQPQHF